This T cell receptor (beta chain) comes out of a study of breast tumors, draining lymph nodes, adjacent tissues. General study results and limits: Most tumor T cells seemingly derive from lymph node, then expand in tumor. That most tumor T cells come from lymph nodes remained unproven.

This clonotype occurred many times. Antigen specificity is unknown. MiXCR, applied by TCRdb to the multiplex PCR reads, yields one record per CDR3 protein. The sample holds about 200,000 distinct CDR3 sequences, 31% seen once. CDR1 and CDR2 from the germline V gene are LGHNA and YNFKEQ. The CDR3 consists of 16 residues. V gave up 4 bases and J gave up 5 bases; unmatched junction bases: 13. Samples came from axillary lymph nodes draining the breast cancer. Sequencing used axillary lymph node tissue. The clonotype was recovered from a female donor with breast cancer. Some clones in this sample may be carry-over from other donors' samples. This rearrangement joins TRBV4-2 to TRBJ2-7, with 8 bases fitting TRBD1. The CDR3 region has the DNA TGTGCCAGCAGCCTACAAAACGGACAGGGCGGCAACGAGCAGTACTTC. Protein sequence: CASSLQNGQGGNEQYF.